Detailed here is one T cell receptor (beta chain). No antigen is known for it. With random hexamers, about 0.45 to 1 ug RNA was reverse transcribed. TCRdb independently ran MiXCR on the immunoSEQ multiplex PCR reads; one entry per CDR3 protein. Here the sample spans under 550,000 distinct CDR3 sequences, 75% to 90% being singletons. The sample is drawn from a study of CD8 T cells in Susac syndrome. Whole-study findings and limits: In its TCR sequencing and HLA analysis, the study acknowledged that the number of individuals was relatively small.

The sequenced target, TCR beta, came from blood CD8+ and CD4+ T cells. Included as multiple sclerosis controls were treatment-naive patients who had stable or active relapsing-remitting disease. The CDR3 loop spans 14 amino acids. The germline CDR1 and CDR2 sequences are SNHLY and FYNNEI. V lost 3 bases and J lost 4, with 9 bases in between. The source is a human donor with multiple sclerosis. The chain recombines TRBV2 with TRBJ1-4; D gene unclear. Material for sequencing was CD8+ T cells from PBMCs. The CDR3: CASSDEGFNEKLFF. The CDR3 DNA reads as TGTGCCAGCAGTGACGAGGGCTTTAATGAAAAACTGTTTTTT.